Only a few counts were recorded for the clone carrying this TCR beta chain. Then a second PCR, running about 6 to 12 cycles, was carried out with a sample-barcoded 5' primer and a J-beta primer mix. One entry per CDR3 protein results from TCRdb running MiXCR on the 5' RACE reads. The sample consists of over a million distinct CDR3 sequences, 40% to 45% of them appearing once. The CDR3 extends over 15 amino acids. CDR1 and CDR2 (germline): DFQATT, SNEGSKA (reference sequence). V lost 5 bases and J 2 bases, leaving 17 bases between the germline ends. This entry is derived from a study of blood T cells in healthy people across ages.

This chain uses TRBV20-1 with TRBJ2-3; D is ambiguous. What was sequenced was blood. The clonotype comes from a young woman in good health. The CDR3 is CSASQRSETTDTQYF. The CDR3 region has the DNA TGCAGTGCTTCCCAACGAAGCGAGACCACAGATACGCAGTATTTT.